Listed below are T cell receptor beta chains from one sample, sequenced in a study of HIV-infected patients and healthy controls. One entry per CDR3 protein, called by TCRdb with MiXCR from the 5' RACE reads. The profile covers around 20,000 distinct CDR3 sequences, with 10% to 15% appearing a single time and around 10% taken by the ten largest. Source material: blood. These receptors originate from an adult in good health. Each CDR3 is given with its conserved first and last residue. D genes are given only for firm matches. Not all rows give a size; the values are once, few, many and, for expanded clones, a class.

j_call clone_size v_call d_call cdr3_nt cdr3_aa
TRBJ1-4 many TRBV18 . TGTGCCAGCTCACCACCCGGGACTACTAATGAAAAACTGTTTTTT CASSPPGTTNEKLFF
TRBJ1-2 . TRBV29-1 . TGCAGCGTTGAAGATGTGGGGTATGGCTACACCTTC CSVEDVGYGYTF
TRBJ2-3 many TRBV12-3/TRBV12-4 TRBD1 TGTGCCAGCAGACGGACAGGAGGAGCAGATACGCAGTATTTT CASRRTGGADTQYF
TRBJ2-1 medium-sized TRBV20-1 . TGCAGTGCTAGAGATCTGAGACTGTACAATGAGCAGTTCTTC CSARDLRLYNEQFF
TRBJ2-7 . TRBV28 . TGTGCCAGCGGACTTTTTCCCCAGCCCTACGAGCAGTACTTC CASGLFPQPYEQYF
TRBJ2-5 many TRBV7-2 TRBD1 TGTGCCAGCAGCAAAACAGGGGGTGAGGGGACCCAGTACTTC CASSKTGGEGTQYF
TRBJ1-5 many TRBV4-2 . TGTGCCAGCAGCCAAGCGTCGGACGGACAGCCCCAGCATTTT CASSQASDGQPQHF
TRBJ2-5 few TRBV9 . TGTGCCAGCAGCGTAGAGGGTCCTTCGGGGACCCAGTACTTC CASSVEGPSGTQYF
TRBJ1-1 . TRBV6-4 . TGTGCCAGCAGACAGTACAGGAACACTGAAGCTTTCTTT CASRQYRNTEAFF
TRBJ1-1 many TRBV7-3 TRBD1 TGTGCCAGCAGTTGGGACAGAACAACCGAAGCTTTCTTT CASSWDRTTEAFF
TRBJ1-2 . TRBV6-1 . TGTGCCAGCAGTCTTGACGGTAGTTGGGGCTACACCTTC CASSLDGSWGYTF
TRBJ1-1 many TRBV7-2 . TGTGCCAGCAGCCCCTCCGGTGGGGGAGTCTTCGAAGCTTTCTTT CASSPSGGGVFEAFF
TRBJ2-3 medium-sized TRBV5-1 . TGCGCCAGCAGCTTGGACGGGCGAGGCACAGATACGCAGTATTTT CASSLDGRGTDTQYF
TRBJ2-3 many TRBV12-3/TRBV12-4 TRBD2 TGTGCCAGCAGTCCCGGACTAGTTGTATTCACAGATACGCAGTATTTT CASSPGLVVFTDTQYF
TRBJ1-6 once TRBV4-3 . TGCGCCAGCAGCCAAATAAGGGGCCTAGATAATTCACCCCTCCACTTT CASSQIRGLDNSPLHF
TRBJ1-1 medium-sized TRBV14 . TGTGCCAGCAGCCAAGATTATTTGGGTAGGGCGGCTTTCTTT CASSQDYLGRAAFF
TRBJ1-1 . TRBV7-6 . TGTGCCAGCAGCTTAGCGAGAGGGGTTGGGACTGAAGCTTTCTTT CASSLARGVGTEAFF
TRBJ2-5 medium-sized TRBV20-1 TRBD2 TGCAGTGCTCGGGGCGGGGGGGCCACAGAGACCCAGTACTTC CSARGGGATETQYF
TRBJ1-4 many TRBV11-2 . TGTGCCAGCAGCGGGCCCCCCAAAGGGAAACTGTTTTTT CASSGPPKGKLFF
TRBJ1-4 . TRBV19 . TGTGCCAGTAAGGGGCAGACTGAAAAACTGTTTTTT CASKGQTEKLFF
TRBJ2-3 . TRBV5-5 . TGTGCCAGCAGCTTAGGGATTACAGATACGCAGTATTTT CASSLGITDTQYF
TRBJ1-6 many TRBV6-1 TRBD1 TGTGCCAGCATTCTGACAGGGAAGTCACCCCTCCACTTT CASILTGKSPLHF
TRBJ2-1 . TRBV27 TRBD2 TGTGCCACCTTGACGCTCGCGGGGGGGACCAATGAGCAGTTCTTC CATLTLAGGTNEQFF
TRBJ1-2 medium-sized TRBV12-3/TRBV12-4 . TGTGCCAGCACCTATAATACCGCAAACTATGGCTACACCTTC CASTYNTANYGYTF
TRBJ2-7 many TRBV28 . TGTGCCAGCAGTTTTGGTTGGGTCGCGGGAGAGCAGTACTTC CASSFGWVAGEQYF
TRBJ2-1 many TRBV9 . TGTGCCAGCAGCGTATTAATGCTAGGGCCGCGAGATGAGCAGTTCTTC CASSVLMLGPRDEQFF
TRBJ2-1 many TRBV27 . TGTGCCAGCTCCGCGGGGAGAGCGAATGAGCAGTTCTTC CASSAGRANEQFF
TRBJ1-5 medium-sized TRBV6-6 . TGTGCCAGCAGCCGCCGCGGTGCTCAGCCCCAGCATTTT CASSRRGAQPQHF
TRBJ2-3 medium-sized TRBV6-2/TRBV6-3 . TGTGCCAGCAGCCAGAAGAGAGATACGCAGTATTTT CASSQKRDTQYF
TRBJ2-3 medium-sized TRBV20-1 TRBD2 TGCAGTGCTAGACCCGGGACTAGTAAATATACGCAGTATTTT CSARPGTSKYTQYF
TRBJ1-1 medium-sized TRBV6-6 . TGTGCCAGCAGTTACGGCGCGGGAGCTTTCTTT CASSYGAGAFF
TRBJ1-6 many TRBV18 . TGTGCCAGCTCACTCCCCTCCTATAATTCACCCCTCCACTTT CASSLPSYNSPLHF
TRBJ1-2 many TRBV20-1 . TGCAGTGCTAGAGATTATGTAAGGGATCATGGCTACACCTTC CSARDYVRDHGYTF
TRBJ1-1 . TRBV12-3/TRBV12-4 . TGTGCCAGCACCAAGGTCGCGAACACTGAAGCTTTCTTT CASTKVANTEAFF
TRBJ1-5 many TRBV18 . TGTGCCAGCTCACCAGACAGTTATAGCAATCAGCCCCAGCATTTT CASSPDSYSNQPQHF
TRBJ1-1 . TRBV2 TRBD1 TGTGCCAGCATCTTGGGACAGGCCCCTGAAGCTTTCTTT CASILGQAPEAFF
TRBJ2-2 many TRBV4-2 . TGTGCCAGCAGCCAAGGCCCTAGGGGATGGGGCGGGGAGCTGTTTTTT CASSQGPRGWGGELFF
TRBJ1-1 . TRBV5-4 TRBD1 TGTGCCAGCAGCTTACCGGGACAGGGGGTCGGGAACACTGAAGCTTTCTTT CASSLPGQGVGNTEAFF
TRBJ1-5 medium-sized TRBV20-1 TRBD1 TGCAGTGCTAGGGTACAGGGGGGGAATCAGCCCCAGCATTTT CSARVQGGNQPQHF
TRBJ2-2 few TRBV6-6 . TGTGCCAGCACCCACAGGGTGAACACCGGGGAGCTGTTTTTT CASTHRVNTGELFF
TRBJ2-3 medium-sized TRBV7-9 . TGTGCCAGCAGCCCAGCCCTAAGCACAGATACGCAGTATTTT CASSPALSTDTQYF
TRBJ1-2 medium-sized TRBV12-3/TRBV12-4 . TGTGCCAGCAGCTCCATGATAACCCATTTC CASSSMITHF
TRBJ1-1 many TRBV12-3/TRBV12-4 . TGTGCCAGCAGTTTATGGGGCCAGAGTGCCAAGGACGCTGAAGCTTTCTTT CASSLWGQSAKDAEAFF
TRBJ2-7 medium-sized TRBV28 . TGTGCCAGCAGTGGATTACGAGTAACCCCCTCAGGCGAGCAGTACTTC CASSGLRVTPSGEQYF
TRBJ1-1 few TRBV20-1 TRBD1 TGCAGTGCTAGAGGGGAAAGGACAGGGTGGCTTAAGGACCCCTACAACACTGAAGCTTTCTTT CSARGERTGWLKDPYNTEAFF
TRBJ1-1 many TRBV10-3 . TGTGCCATCAGTGAGTCAAAGAGAGACACTGAAGCTTTCTTT CAISESKRDTEAFF
TRBJ2-1 . TRBV7-9 TRBD1 TGTGCCAGCATCCCTCGGACAGGGGGGTACAATGAGCAGTTCTTC CASIPRTGGYNEQFF
TRBJ1-4 many TRBV4-1 . TGCGCCAGCAGCCAAGTTGGTCCAACTAATGAAAAACTGTTTTTT CASSQVGPTNEKLFF
TRBJ1-6 few TRBV7-9 TRBD1 TGTGCCAGCAGCTATGATGGACAGGGGAATTCACCCCTCCACTTT CASSYDGQGNSPLHF
TRBJ2-3 many TRBV6-4 . TGTGCCAGCAGTGACGGGGACACAGATACGCAGTATTTT CASSDGDTDTQYF
TRBJ1-5 few TRBV6-2/TRBV6-3 . TGTGCCAGCAGCCGCCCCCTGTACAGAGAGATTAGCAATCAGCCCCAGCATTTT CASSRPLYREISNQPQHF
TRBJ2-1 many TRBV20-1 . TGCAGTGCTTCACCGAGGGGAAATGAGCAGTTCTTC CSASPRGNEQFF
TRBJ2-4 . TRBV28 . TGTGCCAGCAGTACATCGGGGACAGCCAAAAACATTCAGTACTTC CASSTSGTAKNIQYF
TRBJ2-2 many TRBV28 TRBD2 TGTGCCGGGGGGGACTTCTCGGGCACCGGGGAGCTGTTTTTT CAGGDFSGTGELFF
TRBJ1-5 . TRBV7-3 TRBD1 TGTGCCAGCAGCGTCCCGAGGACAGGGGGTGCTCAGCCCCAGCATTTT CASSVPRTGGAQPQHF
TRBJ1-4 medium-sized TRBV30 . TGTGCCTCCGTTAAAAGTCCGACTAATGAAAAACTGTTTTTT CASVKSPTNEKLFF
TRBJ2-3 few TRBV3-1 . TGTGCCAGCAGCCAGGTCAGCACAGATACGCAGTATTTT CASSQVSTDTQYF